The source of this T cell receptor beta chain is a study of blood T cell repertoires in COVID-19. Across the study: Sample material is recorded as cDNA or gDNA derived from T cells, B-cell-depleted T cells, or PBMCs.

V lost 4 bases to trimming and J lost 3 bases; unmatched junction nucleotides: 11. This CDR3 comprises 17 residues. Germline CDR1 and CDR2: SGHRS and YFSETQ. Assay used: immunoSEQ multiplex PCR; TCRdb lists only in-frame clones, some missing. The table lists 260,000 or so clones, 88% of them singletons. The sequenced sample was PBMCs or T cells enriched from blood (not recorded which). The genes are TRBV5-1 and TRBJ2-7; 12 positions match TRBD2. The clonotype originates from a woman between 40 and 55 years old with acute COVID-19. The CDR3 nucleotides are TGCGCCAGCAGCCAGGGGCTAGCGGGAGGGTATAGCTACGAGCAGTACTTC. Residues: CASSQGLAGGYSYEQYF.